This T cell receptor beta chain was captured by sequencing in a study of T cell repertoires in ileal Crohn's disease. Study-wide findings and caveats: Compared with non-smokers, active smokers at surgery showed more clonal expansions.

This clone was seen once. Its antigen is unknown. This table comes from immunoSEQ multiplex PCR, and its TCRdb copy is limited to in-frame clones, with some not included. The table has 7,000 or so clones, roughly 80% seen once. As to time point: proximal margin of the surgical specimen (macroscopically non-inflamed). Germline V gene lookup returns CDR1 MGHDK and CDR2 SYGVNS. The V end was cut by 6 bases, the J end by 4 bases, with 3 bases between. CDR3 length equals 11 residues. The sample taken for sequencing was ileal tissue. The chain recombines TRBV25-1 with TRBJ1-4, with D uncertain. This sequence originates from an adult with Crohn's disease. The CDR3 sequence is CASRFNEKLFF. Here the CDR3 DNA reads TGTGCCAGCAGGTTTAATGAAAAACTGTTTTTT.